This is a list of T cell receptor beta chains from one sample in a study of blood T cell repertoires in COVID-19. Here immunoSEQ multiplex PCR was the method, and the copy in TCRdb shows in-frame clones only, minus some. The sample consists of over 150,000 clones, more than 80% of them appearing once. What was sequenced was peripheral blood. These receptors all stem from a woman older than 75 with COVID-19, enrolled during active disease. Both conserved end residues are part of each CDR3. Each record gives: J gene, clone size, D gene, V gene, CDR3 DNA, CDR3 protein. D genes are given only for firm matches. A row's size may be missing; if present it is once, few, many or a size class.

j_gene: TRBJ2-1
abundance: NA
d_gene: TRBD2
v_gene: TRBV27
CDR3nt: TGTGCCAGCAGTTGGGGACTAGAAGAGCAGTTCTTC
CDR3aa: CASSWGLEEQFF

j_gene: TRBJ2-3
abundance: NA
d_gene: NA
v_gene: TRBV9
CDR3nt: TGTGCCAGCAGCGTAGGCACAGAGGGAGATACGCAGTATTTT
CDR3aa: CASSVGTEGDTQYF

j_gene: TRBJ1-6
abundance: NA
d_gene: TRBD1
v_gene: TRBV18
CDR3nt: TGTGCCAGCTCACCGACGATTGGACAGGGCTATAATTCACCCCTCCACTTT
CDR3aa: CASSPTIGQGYNSPLHF

j_gene: TRBJ1-5
abundance: NA
d_gene: NA
v_gene: TRBV7-8
CDR3nt: TGTGCCAGCAGCTTAGTTGGAGGTGAGCCCCAGCATTTT
CDR3aa: CASSLVGGEPQHF

j_gene: TRBJ2-4
abundance: NA
d_gene: NA
v_gene: TRBV13
CDR3nt: TGTGCCAGCAGCCACAGGCGAGCGCCAAAGAACATTCAGTACTTC
CDR3aa: CASSHRRAPKNIQYF

j_gene: TRBJ1-4
abundance: NA
d_gene: NA
v_gene: TRBV5-5
CDR3nt: TGTGCCAGCCACAGGGCAACAACTAATGAAAAACTGTTTTTT
CDR3aa: CASHRATTNEKLFF

j_gene: TRBJ2-7
abundance: NA
d_gene: NA
v_gene: TRBV2
CDR3nt: TGTGCCAGCAGTGAGAACAGGGTGGTAAGGGAGCAGTACTTC
CDR3aa: CASSENRVVREQYF

j_gene: TRBJ2-1
abundance: NA
d_gene: NA
v_gene: TRBV2
CDR3nt: TGTGCCAGCACTATTCTGGGAGTCAGCTACAATGAGCAGTTCTTC
CDR3aa: CASTILGVSYNEQFF

j_gene: TRBJ2-1
abundance: NA
d_gene: TRBD2
v_gene: TRBV18
CDR3nt: TGTGCCAGCTCACCACGTTCGACTAGCGAGCAGTTCTTC
CDR3aa: CASSPRSTSEQFF

j_gene: TRBJ1-2
abundance: NA
d_gene: NA
v_gene: TRBV7-2
CDR3nt: TGTGCCAGCAGCCCTCGGTCCTACTCTAGTAGGTATGGCTACACCTTC
CDR3aa: CASSPRSYSSRYGYTF

j_gene: TRBJ1-2
abundance: NA
d_gene: TRBD1
v_gene: TRBV7-9
CDR3nt: TGTGCCAGCAGACCCCTAGACAGGGTTGATGGCTACACCTTC
CDR3aa: CASRPLDRVDGYTF

j_gene: TRBJ1-1
abundance: NA
d_gene: NA
v_gene: TRBV5-1
CDR3nt: TGCGCCAGCAGCTTGACAGGCGGCAACACTGAAGCTTTCTTT
CDR3aa: CASSLTGGNTEAFF

j_gene: TRBJ2-5
abundance: NA
d_gene: NA
v_gene: TRBV11-3
CDR3nt: TGTGCCAGCAGCTGGGGGGTAGAGACCCAGTACTTC
CDR3aa: CASSWGVETQYF

j_gene: TRBJ1-5
abundance: NA
d_gene: NA
v_gene: TRBV6-1
CDR3nt: TGTGCCAGCAGTGAGCAGGGTGGGGGCAATCAGCCCCAGCATTTT
CDR3aa: CASSEQGGGNQPQHF

j_gene: TRBJ2-1
abundance: NA
d_gene: TRBD1
v_gene: TRBV5-1
CDR3nt: TGCGCCAGCAGAGATCCAGGGGGATCCTACAATGAGCAGTTCTTC
CDR3aa: CASRDPGGSYNEQFF

j_gene: TRBJ2-6
abundance: NA
d_gene: NA
v_gene: TRBV5-4
CDR3nt: TGTGCCAGCAGCTCTCAACCCAACAGGGCTGGGGCCAACGTCCTGACTTTC
CDR3aa: CASSSQPNRAGANVLTF

j_gene: TRBJ1-2
abundance: once
d_gene: NA
v_gene: TRBV27
CDR3nt: TGTGCCAGCAGTTTTGTGGGGGAGGGGAACTATGGCTACACCTTC
CDR3aa: CASSFVGEGNYGYTF

j_gene: TRBJ1-1
abundance: NA
d_gene: TRBD1
v_gene: TRBV19
CDR3nt: TGTGCCAGTAGTAACGGACAGGGAGGCACTGAAGCTTTCTTT
CDR3aa: CASSNGQGGTEAFF

j_gene: TRBJ2-7
abundance: NA
d_gene: TRBD2
v_gene: TRBV6-1
CDR3nt: TGTGCCAGCAGTGACCAGCGGGGAACTTACGAGCAGTACTTC
CDR3aa: CASSDQRGTYEQYF

j_gene: TRBJ1-5
abundance: NA
d_gene: NA
v_gene: TRBV2
CDR3nt: TGTGCCAGCAGTGTGGTCCGCGGGTCGGGACAGCCCCAGCATTTT
CDR3aa: CASSVVRGSGQPQHF

j_gene: TRBJ2-3
abundance: NA
d_gene: NA
v_gene: TRBV9
CDR3nt: TGTGCCAGCAGCGCCGGACTAACCATATACACAGATACGCAGTATTTT
CDR3aa: CASSAGLTIYTDTQYF

j_gene: TRBJ1-5
abundance: NA
d_gene: NA
v_gene: TRBV4-2
CDR3nt: TGTGCCAGCAGCCAAGTTACGGAATCTCACGGGAGCAATCAGCCCCAGCATTTT
CDR3aa: CASSQVTESHGSNQPQHF

j_gene: TRBJ1-5
abundance: once
d_gene: TRBD1
v_gene: TRBV6-5
CDR3nt: TGTGCCAGCAGCTTGACAGGGGGAATAAATCAGCCCCAGCATTTT
CDR3aa: CASSLTGGINQPQHF

j_gene: TRBJ2-7
abundance: NA
d_gene: NA
v_gene: TRBV15
CDR3nt: TGTGCCACCAGCAGAGGGGGGGGCTCAAAGTCCGAGCAGTACTTC
CDR3aa: CATSRGGGSKSEQYF

j_gene: TRBJ1-4
abundance: NA
d_gene: TRBD1
v_gene: TRBV11-3
CDR3nt: TGTGCCAGCAGCTTAGATCCTCCTTCGACAGGGGCAATAGAAAAACTGTTTTTT
CDR3aa: CASSLDPPSTGAIEKLFF

j_gene: TRBJ2-5
abundance: NA
d_gene: NA
v_gene: TRBV29-1
CDR3nt: TGCAGCGTTACCCGGGACTCGGTTCCCCAGTACTTC
CDR3aa: CSVTRDSVPQYF

j_gene: TRBJ2-7
abundance: NA
d_gene: TRBD2
v_gene: TRBV7-8
CDR3nt: TGTGCCAGCAGCTTAAGACTAGCGGGGGCCTACGAGCAGTACTTC
CDR3aa: CASSLRLAGAYEQYF

j_gene: TRBJ1-2
abundance: NA
d_gene: NA
v_gene: TRBV7-8
CDR3nt: TGTGCCAGCAGCTTAGTTCTAGGACAGATTGACTATGGCTACACCTTC
CDR3aa: CASSLVLGQIDYGYTF

j_gene: TRBJ2-1
abundance: NA
d_gene: NA
v_gene: TRBV21-1
CDR3nt: TGTGCCAGCAGCGCACGGACAGGGGCTTTGGAGCAGTTCTTC
CDR3aa: CASSARTGALEQFF

j_gene: TRBJ1-6
abundance: NA
d_gene: NA
v_gene: TRBV28
CDR3nt: TGTGCCAGCAGTTCTAGACAGCGCTATAATTCACCCCTCCACTTT
CDR3aa: CASSSRQRYNSPLHF

j_gene: TRBJ2-7
abundance: NA
d_gene: NA
v_gene: TRBV12-3/TRBV12-4
CDR3nt: TGTGCCAGCAGTTTAGGGTACGCAGGGGAGCAGTACTTC
CDR3aa: CASSLGYAGEQYF

j_gene: TRBJ1-1
abundance: NA
d_gene: NA
v_gene: TRBV28
CDR3nt: TGTGCCAGCAGTTTACCAGGTGGGAACACTGAAGCTTTCTTT
CDR3aa: CASSLPGGNTEAFF

j_gene: TRBJ2-4
abundance: NA
d_gene: TRBD2
v_gene: TRBV6-7
CDR3nt: TGTGCCAGCAGTTACTCGAGGGAGGGGAACTACATTCAGTACTTC
CDR3aa: CASSYSREGNYIQYF

j_gene: TRBJ1-1
abundance: few
d_gene: NA
v_gene: TRBV7-9
CDR3nt: TGTGCCAGCAGCCCCCCTACCGGGACAAAAGAAGCTTTCTTT
CDR3aa: CASSPPTGTKEAFF

j_gene: TRBJ2-5
abundance: NA
d_gene: TRBD2
v_gene: TRBV6-2/TRBV6-3
CDR3nt: TGTGCCAGCAGTTTTAACGCGGGAGGGCGAGAGACCCAGTACTTC
CDR3aa: CASSFNAGGRETQYF

j_gene: TRBJ2-6
abundance: NA
d_gene: TRBD1
v_gene: TRBV5-1
CDR3nt: TGCGCCAGCAGCCCCGGACAGGGCCGGGCCAACGTCCTGACTTTC
CDR3aa: CASSPGQGRANVLTF

j_gene: TRBJ2-5
abundance: NA
d_gene: NA
v_gene: TRBV6-1
CDR3nt: TGTGCCAGCAGTGAAGACATCATGGCAGAGACCCAGTACTTC
CDR3aa: CASSEDIMAETQYF

j_gene: TRBJ2-7
abundance: few
d_gene: NA
v_gene: TRBV30
CDR3nt: TGTGCCTGCGTCCGGTCGTCCTACGAGCAGTACTTC
CDR3aa: CACVRSSYEQYF

j_gene: TRBJ1-1
abundance: NA
d_gene: NA
v_gene: TRBV11-1
CDR3nt: TGTGCCAGCAGCTTACTGAGCCCGAACACTGAAGCTTTCTTT
CDR3aa: CASSLLSPNTEAFF

j_gene: TRBJ2-7
abundance: NA
d_gene: TRBD2
v_gene: TRBV5-1
CDR3nt: TGCGCCAGCAGCTCCGGGACTAGCGGGAGGATCTACGAGCAGTACTTC
CDR3aa: CASSSGTSGRIYEQYF

j_gene: TRBJ2-7
abundance: once
d_gene: NA
v_gene: TRBV11-2
CDR3nt: TGTGCCAGCAGCTTAGATACAGGGTTCTCCTACGAGCAGTACTTC
CDR3aa: CASSLDTGFSYEQYF

j_gene: TRBJ1-1
abundance: NA
d_gene: NA
v_gene: TRBV7-9
CDR3nt: TGTGCCAGCAGTCTCCGGGACACATCTTCGAACACTGAAGCTTTCTTT
CDR3aa: CASSLRDTSSNTEAFF

j_gene: TRBJ2-2
abundance: NA
d_gene: NA
v_gene: TRBV11-2
CDR3nt: TGTGCCAGCAGCTTAGGAGCCGGGGAGCTGTTTTTT
CDR3aa: CASSLGAGELFF

j_gene: TRBJ2-1
abundance: few
d_gene: TRBD2
v_gene: TRBV13
CDR3nt: TGTGCCAGCAGATGGCGGGGGGAAGGGGGGAATTACAATGAGCAGTTCTTC
CDR3aa: CASRWRGEGGNYNEQFF

j_gene: TRBJ1-4
abundance: NA
d_gene: NA
v_gene: TRBV20-1
CDR3nt: TGCAGTGCTAGATTCTGGGAGAAACTGTTTTTT
CDR3aa: CSARFWEKLFF

j_gene: TRBJ2-1
abundance: NA
d_gene: TRBD1
v_gene: TRBV5-4
CDR3nt: TGTGCCAGCAGCCCCCCCGACAGGGGCGATGAGCAGTTCTTC
CDR3aa: CASSPPDRGDEQFF

j_gene: TRBJ1-1
abundance: NA
d_gene: TRBD1
v_gene: TRBV5-8
CDR3nt: TGTGCCAGCAGCTTGCCCCCCTTAGACAGGGGGCAAGGTGAAGCTTTCTTT
CDR3aa: CASSLPPLDRGQGEAFF

j_gene: TRBJ1-2
abundance: NA
d_gene: TRBD1
v_gene: TRBV30
CDR3nt: TGTGCCTGGAGTCGAAGGGACAGGGAGGGTGGCTACACCTTC
CDR3aa: CAWSRRDREGGYTF

j_gene: TRBJ2-5
abundance: NA
d_gene: TRBD2
v_gene: TRBV7-3
CDR3nt: TGTGCCAGCAGCCCAGGGGCTAGCGGGGGGGCAGCCCAAGAGACCCAGTACTTC
CDR3aa: CASSPGASGGAAQETQYF

j_gene: TRBJ2-7
abundance: NA
d_gene: TRBD1
v_gene: TRBV4-2
CDR3nt: TGTGCCAGCAGCGCAGCCGACAGGGCGAACTACGAGCAGTACTTC
CDR3aa: CASSAADRANYEQYF

j_gene: TRBJ1-1
abundance: NA
d_gene: NA
v_gene: TRBV30
CDR3nt: TGTGCCTGGAGTGGCGGGAACACTGAAGCTTTCTTT
CDR3aa: CAWSGGNTEAFF

j_gene: TRBJ1-5
abundance: NA
d_gene: TRBD1
v_gene: TRBV5-6
CDR3nt: TGTGCCAGCAGCTTCGGCCAGGGGGCTTATCAGCCCCAGCATTTT
CDR3aa: CASSFGQGAYQPQHF

j_gene: TRBJ1-4
abundance: NA
d_gene: NA
v_gene: TRBV19
CDR3nt: TGTGCCAGTAGTATAGCCCCCGAGGGTAATGAAAAACTGTTTTTT
CDR3aa: CASSIAPEGNEKLFF

j_gene: TRBJ1-2
abundance: NA
d_gene: TRBD1
v_gene: TRBV18
CDR3nt: TGTGCCAGCTCACCGTCAGGGGGCGCGGAAGGCTACACCTTC
CDR3aa: CASSPSGGAEGYTF

j_gene: TRBJ1-3
abundance: NA
d_gene: TRBD1
v_gene: TRBV6-5
CDR3nt: TGTGCCAGCAGTCGACAGGGGGCGACTGGAAACACCATATATTTT
CDR3aa: CASSRQGATGNTIYF

j_gene: TRBJ1-1
abundance: once
d_gene: NA
v_gene: TRBV29-1
CDR3nt: TGCAGCGTAGAAAAGGGGTTGGGGAACACTGAAGCTTTCTTT
CDR3aa: CSVEKGLGNTEAFF

j_gene: TRBJ2-2
abundance: NA
d_gene: TRBD2
v_gene: TRBV3-1/TRBV3-2
CDR3nt: TGTGCCAGCAGCCAAGCGGGGACTAGCGGGAACACCGGGGAGCTGTTTTTT
CDR3aa: CASSQAGTSGNTGELFF